This T cell receptor (beta chain) was identified in a study of blood T cell repertoires in COVID-19. Turning to the study itself: Sample material is recorded as cDNA or gDNA derived from T cells, B-cell-depleted T cells, or PBMCs.

V dropped 4 bases and J dropped 8 bases, with 18 bases sitting between them. Germline V gives CDR1 SGHRS, CDR2 YFSETQ. The CDR3 runs 15 residues. Methods used by the authors: Estimation of nucleated cell counts was performed using reference gene primer amplification. Assay used: immunoSEQ multiplex PCR; TCRdb lists only in-frame clones, some missing. Clone size and V and J calls were adopted from that table, with D and trimming inferred from the DNA. The sample gives 96,000 or so clones, approximately 91% of which show up once; about 2.9% is in the top ten. This clone was counted a few times. This sequence was found in a woman aged 80 or over with acute or convalescent COVID-19. Specimen: peripheral blood. The chain employs TRBV5-1 and TRBJ1-4, with a weak D call TRBD1 (6 bases). Here the CDR3 DNA reads TGCGCCAGCAGCCCCGGGTGGGGGCTGGAGGAAAAACTGTTTTTT. It codes for CASSPGWGLEEKLFF.